This is a list of T cell receptor beta chains from one sample in a study of T cell responses to AZD1222 COVID-19 vaccine. TCRdb's copy holds only in-frame clones and misses some; the assay was immunoSEQ multiplex PCR. Here the sample spans about 120,000 clones, roughly 89% being singletons. The input for sequencing was peripheral blood, taken on day 0 of AZD1222 vaccination. All receptors derive from an adult in good health. Each CDR3 is given with its conserved first and last residue. D genes are given only for firm matches. Not every row has a clone size; where given, it reads once, few, many or a size class.

V: TRBV19; D: TRBD1; J: TRBJ2-5; size: -; length: 12; DNA: TGTGCCAGTACGGGACAGCAAGAGACCCAGTACTTC; CDR3: CASTGQQETQYF
V: TRBV19; D: -; J: TRBJ2-2; size: -; length: 16; DNA: TGTGCCAGTAGTCAGTCTCGGCTAGCCTCGCCCGGGGAGCTGTTTTTT; CDR3: CASSQSRLASPGELFF
V: TRBV7-6; D: -; J: TRBJ1-3; size: -; length: 15; DNA: TGTGCCAGCAGCTCCGGACCGGTCTCTGGAAACACCATATATTTT; CDR3: CASSSGPVSGNTIYF
V: TRBV28; D: -; J: TRBJ2-3; size: -; length: 11; DNA: TGTGCCAGCAGTTTGGCGGATACGCAGTATTTT; CDR3: CASSLADTQYF
V: TRBV13; D: TRBD2; J: TRBJ2-3; size: -; length: 17; DNA: TGTGCCAGCAGCTTATCCTTAGCGGGGGGGCGCGGAGATACGCAGTATTTT; CDR3: CASSLSLAGGRGDTQYF
V: TRBV9; D: TRBD1; J: TRBJ2-7; size: -; length: 15; DNA: TGTGCCAGCAGCCTCTACCTGGACAGGGGACACGAGCAGTACTTC; CDR3: CASSLYLDRGHEQYF
V: TRBV28; D: -; J: TRBJ2-7; size: -; length: 16; DNA: TGTGCCAGTACGACTCTGCCGGGGGCTTCGTCCTACGAGCAGTACTTC; CDR3: CASTTLPGASSYEQYF
V: TRBV7-9; D: -; J: TRBJ1-4; size: few; length: 14; DNA: TGTGCCAGCAGCCCGGCTATATGGCAGGAAAAACTGTTTTTT; CDR3: CASSPAIWQEKLFF
V: TRBV7-8; D: -; J: TRBJ1-1; size: -; length: 13; DNA: TGTGCCAGCAGCTTGGGGGTGGGCACTGAAGCTTTCTTT; CDR3: CASSLGVGTEAFF
V: TRBV15; D: -; J: TRBJ1-5; size: -; length: 15; DNA: TGTGCCACCAGCAGAATAGGGAAGGGGGATCAGCCCCAGCATTTT; CDR3: CATSRIGKGDQPQHF
V: TRBV2; D: TRBD1; J: TRBJ1-2; size: -; length: 14; DNA: TGTGCCAGCAGCCGGGACAGGGGGCCGGGGTTTTCCACCTTC; CDR3: CASSRDRGPGFSTF
V: TRBV24-1; D: -; J: TRBJ2-6; size: -; length: 16; DNA: TGTGCCACCAGTGATCGGAAGGGATCCAGAGCCAACGTCCTGACTTTC; CDR3: CATSDRKGSRANVLTF
V: TRBV21-1; D: -; J: TRBJ2-7; size: -; length: 14; DNA: TGTGCCAGCAGCATGGGGGGCCTAGCCTACGAGCAGTACTTC; CDR3: CASSMGGLAYEQYF
V: TRBV12-3/TRBV12-4; D: -; J: TRBJ1-5; size: -; length: 13; DNA: TGTGCCAGCAGTTTAGTTAGCAATCAGCCCCAGCATTTT; CDR3: CASSLVSNQPQHF
V: TRBV6-6; D: -; J: TRBJ2-3; size: -; length: 13; DNA: TGTGCCAGCACCAGGGACAGCACAGATACGCAGTATTTT; CDR3: CASTRDSTDTQYF